This T cell receptor (beta chain) was documented in a study of post-analysis software for immune sequencing data (dated by TCRdb to the mid-2010s). In terms of the full investigation: Recorded disease courses included relapsing-remitting, secondary progressive and progressive-relapsing multiple sclerosis, with some patients lacking subtype annotation. The patient repertoires were set against 10 to 11 previously published healthy control repertoires from donors whose ages ranged from roughly 6 to 25 years. A subset of samples was prepared in parallel using single-end sample barcoding, then pooled and co-amplified after Illumina adapter ligation.

The library was built by means of PCR. For sequencing, an Illumina HiSeq 2500 was employed. To reduce PCR and sequencing biases, unique molecular identifiers were incorporated into the TCR beta cDNA libraries. Per 1 to 10 million input T cells, approximately 500,000 cDNA molecules were obtained, such that each molecule approximated one T cell. Patient libraries were prepared and sequenced with the same protocol used for the earlier healthy control dataset. Samples belonging to the same batch were prepared together, multiplexed and sequenced on a shared HiSeq lane. The original methods were these. MIGEC was used to process the raw barcoded reads, and molecular identifier groups with only a single read were discarded before consensus assembly and CDR3 extraction. VDJtools was used for post-analysis of the clonotype tables, with diversity normalized by down-sampling every dataset to the smallest sample size. In repertoire overlap clustering, CDR3 amino acid sequences, but not nucleotide sequences, were matched to correct batch-related cross-sample contamination. Starting from the raw public reads, TCRdb applied fastp trimming at Q25, assembled clones with MiXCR and retained in-frame beta chains. For every CDR3 protein sequence, its rows merge into one entry that carries the most common genes and DNA. Here the V and J calls rest on TCRdb's processing, not on the authors' analysis. The sample table lists 700,000 to 900,000 distinct CDR3 sequences, just over 45% of them with a count of one. The ten top clones hold 4.9% of the sample.

To demonstrate the VDJtools post-analysis software, the study profiled TCR beta repertoires from the peripheral blood of 13 young patients with multiple sclerosis. The patients with multiple sclerosis were children and adolescents between 6 and 15 years of age. The germline V gene supplies CDR1 SGDLS and CDR2 YYNGEE. Germline trimming amounts to 3 bases on V and 4 bases on J, with 8 as the count of junction bases outside the gene matches. The CDR3 numbers 17 residues from cysteine through phenylalanine. Only CDR3 DNA is held: 51 bases, read in frame from base 1. General study outcomes and caveats: Direct clustering with F measure showed strong co-clustering of samples prepared in the same batch, prompting a batch-effect correction. The control group was slightly older than the multiple sclerosis patient group. Several TRBV segments, including TRBV5-6, TRBV5-1 and TRBV20-1, were significantly more frequent in patients than controls. Significantly lower normalized Chao1 diversity was found in multiple sclerosis patients than in controls, suggesting substantial peripheral T-cell clonal expansion.

For this clonotype: Its antigen target is currently unknown. No quality values exist for individual bases; no much larger clone is one base distant.

The specimen was blood. The rearranged segments are TRBV9 and TRBJ2-5; 14 of the junction bases match TRBD2. The clonotype comes from a girl aged 5-17 years with multiple sclerosis. The nucleotide sequence reads TGTGCCAGCAGCGCCTCCGGGACTAGCGGGAGAGCAGAGACCCAGTACTTC. Its protein product is CASSASGTSGRAETQYF.